The present T cell receptor (beta chain) was sequenced within a study of blood T cell repertoires in COVID-19. Study-wide background: The samples span acute and convalescent COVID-19 from the United States, Italy and Spain. In each case, the material was cDNA or gDNA derived from T cells, B-cell-depleted T cells, or PBMCs.

As processed by the authors: How many nucleated cells were present was estimated from reference gene primer amplification. Produced via immunoSEQ multiplex PCR; TCRdb's table is partial and in-frame only. Clone size and V and J calls were adopted from that table, with D and trimming inferred from the DNA. Seen here are tens of thousands of clones, 88% observed once, and the top ten hold about 20%. The CDR3 consists of 15 residues. The V call is TRBV21-1, the J call TRBJ2-7; the D segment call TRBD2 is taken from the table without a DNA check. TRBV21-1 has pseudogene status. The material sequenced was peripheral blood. This receptor was identified in a human donor in a cohort sampled during active COVID-19. Here the CDR3 DNA reads TGTGCCAGCACCCTAATAGCGGGGGGGCACTACGAGCAGTACTTC. This translates into CASTLIAGGHYEQYF.